This TCR beta chain stems from a study of blood T cell repertoires in COVID-19. In the study overall: Sites in the United States, Italy and Spain provided acute and convalescent COVID-19 samples.

After removal of 5 bases from V and 1 base from J, the junction contained 4 bases not matched to a gene. The CDR3 runs 15 residues. Per the germline V gene, CDR1 is MDHEN and CDR2 is SYDVKM. Here immunoSEQ multiplex PCR was the method, and the copy in TCRdb shows in-frame clones only, minus some. The table shows around 70,000 clones, with over 80% occurring only once. J is TRBJ2-3 and V is TRBV28, with 9 bases matching TRBD2. This sequence originates from a human donor in a cohort sampled during active COVID-19. Sequenced sample: peripheral blood. CDR3 DNA: TGTGCCAGCAGTATACGACTAGCGGGCACAGATACGCAGTATTTT. Translating gives CASSIRLAGTDTQYF.